This T cell receptor (beta chain) was sequenced in a study of control samples from healthy donors and cancer patients. The table came from immunoSEQ multiplex PCR; TCRdb's copy has only in-frame clones and leaves some out. The sample has about 110,000 clones; approximately 83% are singletons. Germline loops: CDR1 SGHTA, CDR2 FQGNSA. This CDR3 has 14 residues. With 5 bases removed from V and 3 bases from J, the gap between germline ends came to 10 bases. The sequence was obtained from a woman aged 50 to 65 in good health. The specimen sequenced was blood. The chain uses TRBV7-2 and TRBJ2-2; D is perhaps TRBD2 (5 bases). The CDR3 DNA reads as TGTGCCAGCAGCCGGACTTCTGACACCGGGGAGCTGTTTTTT. This translates into CASSRTSDTGELFF.